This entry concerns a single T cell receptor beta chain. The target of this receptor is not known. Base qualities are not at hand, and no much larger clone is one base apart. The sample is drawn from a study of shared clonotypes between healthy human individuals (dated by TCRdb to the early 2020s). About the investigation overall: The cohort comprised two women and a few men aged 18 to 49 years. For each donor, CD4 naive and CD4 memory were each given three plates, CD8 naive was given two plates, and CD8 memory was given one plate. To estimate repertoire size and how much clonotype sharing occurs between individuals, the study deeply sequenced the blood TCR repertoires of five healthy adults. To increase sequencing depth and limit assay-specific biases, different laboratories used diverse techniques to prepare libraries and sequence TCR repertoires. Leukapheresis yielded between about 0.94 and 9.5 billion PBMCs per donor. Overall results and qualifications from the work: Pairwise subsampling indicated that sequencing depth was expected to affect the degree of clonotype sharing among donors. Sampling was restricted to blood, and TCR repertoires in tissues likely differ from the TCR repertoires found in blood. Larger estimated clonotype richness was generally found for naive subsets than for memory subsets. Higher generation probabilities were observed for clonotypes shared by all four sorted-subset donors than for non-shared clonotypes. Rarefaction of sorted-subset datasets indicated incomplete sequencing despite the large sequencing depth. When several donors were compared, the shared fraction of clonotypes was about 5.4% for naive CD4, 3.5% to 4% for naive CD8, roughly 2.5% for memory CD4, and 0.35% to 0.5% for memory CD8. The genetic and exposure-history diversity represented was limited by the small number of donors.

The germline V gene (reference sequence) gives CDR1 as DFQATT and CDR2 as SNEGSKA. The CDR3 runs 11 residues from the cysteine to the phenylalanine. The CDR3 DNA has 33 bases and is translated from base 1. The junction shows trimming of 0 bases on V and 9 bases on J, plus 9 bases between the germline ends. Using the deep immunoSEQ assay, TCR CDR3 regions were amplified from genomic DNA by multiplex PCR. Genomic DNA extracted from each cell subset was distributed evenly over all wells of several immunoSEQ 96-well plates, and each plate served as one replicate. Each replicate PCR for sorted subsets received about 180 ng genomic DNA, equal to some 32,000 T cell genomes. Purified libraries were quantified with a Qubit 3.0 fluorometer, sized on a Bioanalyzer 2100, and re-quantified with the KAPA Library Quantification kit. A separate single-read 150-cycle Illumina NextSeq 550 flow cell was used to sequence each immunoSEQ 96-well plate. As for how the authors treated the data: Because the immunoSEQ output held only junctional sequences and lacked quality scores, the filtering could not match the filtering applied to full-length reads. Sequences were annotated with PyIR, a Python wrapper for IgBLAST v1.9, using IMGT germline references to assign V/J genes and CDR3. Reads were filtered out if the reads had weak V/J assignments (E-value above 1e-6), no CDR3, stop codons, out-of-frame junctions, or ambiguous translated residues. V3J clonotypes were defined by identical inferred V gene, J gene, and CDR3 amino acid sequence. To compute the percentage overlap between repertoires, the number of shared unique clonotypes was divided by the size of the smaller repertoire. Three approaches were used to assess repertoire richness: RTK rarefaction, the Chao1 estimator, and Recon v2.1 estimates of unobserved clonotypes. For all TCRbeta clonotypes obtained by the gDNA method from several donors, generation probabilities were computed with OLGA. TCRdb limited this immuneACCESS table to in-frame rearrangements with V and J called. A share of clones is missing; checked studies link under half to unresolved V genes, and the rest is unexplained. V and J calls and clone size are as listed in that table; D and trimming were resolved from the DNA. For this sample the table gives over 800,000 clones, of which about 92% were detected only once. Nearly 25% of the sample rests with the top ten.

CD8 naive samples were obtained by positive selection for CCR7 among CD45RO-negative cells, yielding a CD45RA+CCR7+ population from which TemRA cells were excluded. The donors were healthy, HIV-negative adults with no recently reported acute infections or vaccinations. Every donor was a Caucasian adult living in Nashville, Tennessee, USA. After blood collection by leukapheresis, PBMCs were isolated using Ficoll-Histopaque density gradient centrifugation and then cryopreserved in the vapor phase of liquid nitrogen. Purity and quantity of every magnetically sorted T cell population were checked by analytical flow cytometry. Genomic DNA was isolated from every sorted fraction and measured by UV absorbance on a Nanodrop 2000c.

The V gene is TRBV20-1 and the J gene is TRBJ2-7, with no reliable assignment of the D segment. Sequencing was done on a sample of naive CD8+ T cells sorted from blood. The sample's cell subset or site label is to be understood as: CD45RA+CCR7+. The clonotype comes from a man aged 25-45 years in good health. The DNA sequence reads TGCAGTGCTAGAGAGGAGCCTGCGCAGTACTTC. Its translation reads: CSAREEPAQYF.